The rows below give T cell receptor beta chains drawn from one sample of a study of cytomegalovirus exposure and HLA in healthy donors. TCRdb's table, derived via immunoSEQ multiplex PCR, lists solely in-frame clones and lacks some. The sample lists 150,000 to 200,000 clones, more than 65% occurring once. The sample comprised PBMCs. These receptors came from a man aged 40-55 years in good health and CMV-seropositive. Both conserved end residues are part of each CDR3. D genes are given only for firm matches. Size tells how often a clone was seen (once, few, many) or the class of an expanded clone, and some rows leave it out.

>TRBJ1-5|TRBD1|few|TRBV19
TGTGCCAGTAGTATAGGCGGGATTCCCGGGACAGGCCTATATAGCAATCAGCCCCAGCATTTT
CASSIGGIPGTGLYSNQPQHF
>TRBJ2-1|.|few|TRBV5-1
TGCGCCAGCAGCTTGGTTTCTCGCGGGTTCTCCTACAATGAGCAGTTCTTC
CASSLVSRGFSYNEQFF
>TRBJ2-5|.|.|TRBV5-1
TGCGCCAGCAGCCTCCGGACTAACGATCAAGAGACCCAGTACTTC
CASSLRTNDQETQYF
>TRBJ1-4|.|.|TRBV10-3
TGTGCCACTAAGTCACAGGGAGAGAAACTGTTTTTT
CATKSQGEKLFF
>TRBJ1-1|TRBD1|.|TRBV19
TGTGCCAGTAGTATGGGGACAGCGATGAACACTGAAGCTTTCTTT
CASSMGTAMNTEAFF
>TRBJ1-1|.|.|TRBV6-5
TGTGCCAGCGGTGGCACAGGTAGTGAAGCTTTCTTT
CASGGTGSEAFF
>TRBJ2-5|.|few|TRBV5-4
TGTGCCAGCAGCTTGGGGACACCCTTTTCCCAAGAGACCCAGTACTTC
CASSLGTPFSQETQYF
>TRBJ2-5|.|.|TRBV6-1
TGTGCCAGCTCCAGCAGGGGTTCACGGGAGACCCAGTACTTC
CASSSRGSRETQYF
>TRBJ2-4|TRBD1|.|TRBV6-5
TGTGCCAGCAGTTATTTGGGGGACAGACAAAACATTCAGTACTTC
CASSYLGDRQNIQYF
>TRBJ2-3|TRBD2|once|TRBV5-4
TGTGCCAGCAGCTTGCCAGGTAGCGGGAGAGAGGTAGATACGCAGTATTTT
CASSLPGSGREVDTQYF
>TRBJ2-1|.|.|TRBV5-6
TGTGCCAGCAGCTTTGACAGGAGTTCCTACAATGAGCAGTTCTTC
CASSFDRSSYNEQFF
>TRBJ1-5|.|.|TRBV28
TGTGCCAGCAGGCCTACAGGGACATATAGCAATCAGCCCCAGCATTTT
CASRPTGTYSNQPQHF
>TRBJ2-4|.|few|TRBV25-1
TGTGCCAGCAGTCAACAGGGCGGGGGAGGAAACATTCAGTACTTC
CASSQQGGGGNIQYF
>TRBJ2-3|TRBD2|.|TRBV7-2
TGTGCCAGCAGCTGGGGCGGGGGTGGAGATACGCAGTATTTT
CASSWGGGGDTQYF
>TRBJ2-7|TRBD1|.|TRBV5-4
TGTGCCAGCAGCTGGGACAGGAGCTCCTACGAGCAGTACTTC
CASSWDRSSYEQYF
>TRBJ1-4|.|.|TRBV10-3
TGTGCCATCAGTGAGTCGCAGGGTTCTACTAATGAAAAACTGTTTTTT
CAISESQGSTNEKLFF
>TRBJ2-1|TRBD1|.|TRBV27
TGTGCCAGCAGACCCCTCTCGGACAGGGCCTACAATGAGCAGTTCTTC
CASRPLSDRAYNEQFF
>TRBJ2-7|TRBD1|.|TRBV11-2
TGTGCCAGCAGCTTCCTCGGACAGGGTAGCTCCTACGAGCAGTACTTC
CASSFLGQGSSYEQYF
>TRBJ2-1|TRBD2|few|TRBV11-2
TGTGCCAGCAGCTTAGTCAGGCCCGGGGGGGGCAACAATGAGCAGTTCTTC
CASSLVRPGGGNNEQFF
>TRBJ2-1|TRBD2|.|TRBV7-9
TGTGCCAGCAGCTTCGGACTAGCGGGAGTAGGAGAGCAGTTCTTC
CASSFGLAGVGEQFF
>TRBJ2-6|.|.|TRBV7-2
TGTGCCAGCGGGAGGTCTGGGGCCAACGTCCTGACTTTC
CASGRSGANVLTF
>TRBJ1-1|TRBD1|.|TRBV9
TGTGCCAGCAGCGCGACAGGGAGGAACACTGAAGCTTTCTTT
CASSATGRNTEAFF
>TRBJ2-7|TRBD2|.|TRBV27
TGTGCCAGCAGTTTATCGGGCGGGAGCATTTACGAGCAGTACTTC
CASSLSGGSIYEQYF
>TRBJ1-1|.|.|TRBV6-1
TGTGCCAGCATGGTCCGGACAAGAGGCACTGAAGCTTTCTTT
CASMVRTRGTEAFF
>TRBJ1-6|.|.|TRBV6-5
TGTGCCAGCAGTTACTCGCCAGGGGACCCGATGGGGCCCCTCCACTTT
CASSYSPGDPMGPLHF
>TRBJ2-7|TRBD2|.|TRBV19
TGTGCCAGTAGTGTGACTAGCGGGAGGGCGTACGAGCAGTACTTC
CASSVTSGRAYEQYF
>TRBJ2-3|.|few|TRBV5-6
TGTGCCAGCAGCTTCCCGGGCACAGATACGCAGTATTTT
CASSFPGTDTQYF
>TRBJ2-6|TRBD1|few|TRBV7-3
TGTGCCAGCAGCGCATGGACAGGGGGAAACTCTGGGGCCAACGTCCTGACTTTC
CASSAWTGGNSGANVLTF
>TRBJ2-5|.|.|TRBV20-1
TGCAGTGCTTATTCCTTCGAGACCCAGTACTTC
CSAYSFETQYF
>TRBJ2-2|TRBD2|.|TRBV29-1
TGCAGCGCAGCGGGTCTAGCGGGAGCCCCCGGCACCGGGGAGCTGTTTTTT
CSAAGLAGAPGTGELFF
>TRBJ1-2|.|.|TRBV6-5
TGTGCCAGCAGTCCTCGGGAATCGGAGGGCTACACCTTC
CASSPRESEGYTF
>TRBJ2-1|TRBD2|.|TRBV4-3
TGCGCCAGCAGCCCCAATAGCGGGCCATACAATGAGCAGTTCTTC
CASSPNSGPYNEQFF
>TRBJ2-3|TRBD2|.|TRBV10-3
TGTGCCATCAGGACAAAAGGGGAGGCGGGAGGACCAGATACGCAGTATTTT
CAIRTKGEAGGPDTQYF
>TRBJ1-5|TRBD1|.|TRBV15
TGTGCCACCAGCCAGACAGGGGGCAATCAGCCCCAGCATTTT
CATSQTGGNQPQHF
>TRBJ2-7|.|once|TRBV5-1
TGCGCCAGCAGCTTGGTGGACAGCTCCTACGAGCAGTACTTC
CASSLVDSSYEQYF
>TRBJ2-1|TRBD2|once|TRBV2
TGTGCCAGCACTCCATGGGGGGTAGCTGGACTAGCGGGAGGAGGAAGCTCCTACAATGAGCAGTTCTTC
CASTPWGVAGLAGGGSSYNEQFF
>TRBJ1-5|TRBD1|.|TRBV19
TGTGCCAGTAGTATAAAGGGCAGGGGGGTCAATCAGCCCCAGCATTTT
CASSIKGRGVNQPQHF
>TRBJ2-3|.|.|TRBV19
TGTGCCAGTAGTATAGAGCGGGGAATAGATACGCAGTATTTT
CASSIERGIDTQYF
>TRBJ1-2|.|.|TRBV5-1
TGCGCCAGCAGCTCCTCGGTGGGGCGAGAACAAGTTAACTATGGCTACACCTTC
CASSSSVGREQVNYGYTF
>TRBJ2-5|.|.|TRBV7-8
TGTGCCAGCAGCTTAGGTGGGGCAGGCTCCCAGTACTTC
CASSLGGAGSQYF
>TRBJ2-7|.|.|TRBV5-6
TGTGCCAGCAGCGTAGCGGCCTACGAGCAGTACTTC
CASSVAAYEQYF
>TRBJ1-4|TRBD1|.|TRBV28
TGTGCCAGCAGTACGGGACAGCAAGTTGAAAAACTGTTTTTT
CASSTGQQVEKLFF
>TRBJ2-7|TRBD2|.|TRBV6-1
TGTGCCAGCACCCAAGGGACTAGCGGGAGCTACGAGCAGTACTTC
CASTQGTSGSYEQYF
>TRBJ2-5|TRBD2|.|TRBV19
TGTGCCAGTAGTCTCCGACTAGCGGGGGCCCAAGAGACCCAGTACTTC
CASSLRLAGAQETQYF
>TRBJ2-1|TRBD2|.|TRBV28
TGTGCCAGCAGTTCTAGCCCCGGGACTAGCGGTAACAATGAGCAGTTCTTC
CASSSSPGTSGNNEQFF
>TRBJ1-3|.|.|TRBV5-1
TGCGCCAGCAGCGTCGGGGGGGGCTCTGGAAACACCATATATTTT
CASSVGGGSGNTIYF
>TRBJ2-2|.|.|TRBV7-2
TGTGCCAGCAGCCCGAAGAGACTCGACACCGGGGAGCTGTTTTTT
CASSPKRLDTGELFF
>TRBJ1-1|.|.|TRBV19
TGTGCCAGTACCCGGGACACCGCGAACACTGAAGCTTTCTTT
CASTRDTANTEAFF
>TRBJ2-5|TRBD1|once|TRBV4-1
TGCGCCAGCAGCCACGGACAGGGGAGGGAGACCCAGTACTTC
CASSHGQGRETQYF
>TRBJ1-3|.|.|TRBV11-2
TGTGCCAGCAGGCCTGAGGGCTCTGGAAACACCATATATTTT
CASRPEGSGNTIYF
>TRBJ2-2|.|few|TRBV5-5
TGTGCCAGCAGCCAGTATACCGGGGAGCTGTTTTTT
CASSQYTGELFF